The entry that follows covers one T cell receptor (beta chain) sequence. This clone showed up just a few times. No antigen is known for it. The record has no base qualities; no much larger clone is one base away. The data were obtained in a study of blood T cell dynamics during melanoma immunotherapy (dated by TCRdb to the early 2020s). Study-wide context: All patients had metastatic melanoma and were given first-line pembrolizumab or nivolumab plus ipilimumab as standard of care in the United Kingdom. To find early correlates of response, the study profiled the peripheral T cell receptor repertoires of patients with metastatic melanoma both before and after one cycle of checkpoint inhibitor therapy. The training cohort was made up of consecutive patients, while a further independent group of patients from the same centre was pooled to form an external validation set. General findings and caveats noted by the study authors: Whether the T cell clones behind the repertoire changes were melanoma-specific or instead reflected general immune activation was something the study could not determine. The relatively small sample size was acknowledged as a potential limitation on generalization of the results. Patients who later achieved disease control showed a bifurcated PBMC repertoire reorganization at W3, with increased clonality or increased diversity, unlike progressors.

Every bulk PBMC sample had a fixed 350 ng of DNA loaded. Following the manufacturer instructions, the immunoSEQ TCRb Assay kit was used to amplify TCR beta CDR3 sequences from genomic DNA. The KAPA Library Quantification Kit for Illumina platforms was used to quantify pooled libraries by qPCR. Sequencing of the pooled libraries was done on an Illumina NextSeq 500, with clustering at roughly 0.6-1.1 pM. Turning to the authors' computational methods: The TCR data were analyzed using immunoSEQ ANALYZER and the R LymphoSeq package. A rearrangement efficiency score was calculated as productive divided by the sum of productive and non-productive CDR3 sequences. Within each patient, timepoints were compared pairwise for clonality, measured with the Gini coefficient, and for diversity, measured with the Renyi index at alpha=1. In LymphoSeq, clonal relatedness was computed using an edit distance of 3, and repertoire similarity was computed using the Bhattacharyya coefficient. To classify response, a linear discriminant analysis based on week-3 changes in clonality and diversity was built with the R MASS and caret packages. The source is immuneACCESS, and TCRdb retained only in-frame sequences with V and J called. Part of the clones is not carried over; for the studies checked, unresolved V genes explain less than half of this, and the remainder is unexplained. D and trimming come from the DNA, and the V and J calls and clone size come from that table. The sample has 9,000 to 10,000 clones on record, 70% to 90% of them singletons. The ten largest clonotypes hold about 11% of the sample.

The V and J ends are trimmed by 4 bases and 10 bases, leaving 14 bases between them. Counted from cysteine to phenylalanine, this CDR3 has 13 amino acids. The retained sequence is limited to the CDR3, 39 bases, with the frame set at the first base. Reading the germline V gene (reference sequence) gives CDR1 GTSNPN and CDR2 SVGIG. The time point label for this specimen denotes: pre-treatment baseline. Blood samples were collected before treatment (T0) and at week 3 (W3), after the first cycle of checkpoint blockade. Except for a couple of patients with rapid clinical progression, response was assessed 12 weeks after the first infusion by RECIST 1.1; disease control meant complete response, partial response or stable disease. Patients were not eligible if they had prior systemic cancer treatment, concomitant immunosuppressant therapy or synchronous other active malignancies. Both bulk PBMC and plasma cell-free DNA were sequenced for TCR beta so that circulating cells and T cell turnover could be tracked. PBMC were isolated from blood with Lymphoprep and SepMate tubes, followed by red cell lysis. DNA from PBMC and sorted T cell subsets was extracted with QIAamp DNA Blood Mini kits.

In this chain, TRBV30 is recombined with TRBJ1-6; D gene: possibly TRBD1, on 6 matching bases. The sample in question was blood, obtained from a patient treated with checkpoint blockade. The sequence came from a human donor with melanoma. The CDR3 sequence is CAWNGDRRSPLHF. At the DNA level, the sequence is TGTGCCTGGAATGGAGACAGGAGGTCACCCCTCCACTTT. Full variable domain (CDR3 extended with the reference TRBV30 and TRBJ1-6 proteins): SQTIHQWPATLVQPVGSPLSLECTVEGTSNPNLYWYRQAAGRGLQLLFYSVGIGQISSEVPQNLSASRPQDRQFILSSKKLLLSDSGFYLCAWNGDRRSPLHFGNGTRLTVT.